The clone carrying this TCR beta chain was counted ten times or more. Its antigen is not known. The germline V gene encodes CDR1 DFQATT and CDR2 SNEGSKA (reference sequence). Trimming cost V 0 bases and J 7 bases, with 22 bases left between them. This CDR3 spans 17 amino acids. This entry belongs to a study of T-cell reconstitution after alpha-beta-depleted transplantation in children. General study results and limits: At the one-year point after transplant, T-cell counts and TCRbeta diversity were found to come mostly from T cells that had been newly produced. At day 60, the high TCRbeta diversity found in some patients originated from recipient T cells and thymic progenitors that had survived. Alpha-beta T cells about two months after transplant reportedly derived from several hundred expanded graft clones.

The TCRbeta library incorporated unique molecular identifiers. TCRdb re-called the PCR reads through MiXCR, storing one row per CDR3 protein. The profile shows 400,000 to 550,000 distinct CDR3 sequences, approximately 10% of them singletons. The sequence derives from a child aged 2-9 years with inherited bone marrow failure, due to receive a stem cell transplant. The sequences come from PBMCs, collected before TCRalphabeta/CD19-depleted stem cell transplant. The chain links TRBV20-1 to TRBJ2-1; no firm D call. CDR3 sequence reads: CSARDPIDSPERNEQFF. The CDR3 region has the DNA TGCAGTGCTAGAGATCCGATAGACTCCCCTGAAAGGAATGAGCAGTTCTTC.